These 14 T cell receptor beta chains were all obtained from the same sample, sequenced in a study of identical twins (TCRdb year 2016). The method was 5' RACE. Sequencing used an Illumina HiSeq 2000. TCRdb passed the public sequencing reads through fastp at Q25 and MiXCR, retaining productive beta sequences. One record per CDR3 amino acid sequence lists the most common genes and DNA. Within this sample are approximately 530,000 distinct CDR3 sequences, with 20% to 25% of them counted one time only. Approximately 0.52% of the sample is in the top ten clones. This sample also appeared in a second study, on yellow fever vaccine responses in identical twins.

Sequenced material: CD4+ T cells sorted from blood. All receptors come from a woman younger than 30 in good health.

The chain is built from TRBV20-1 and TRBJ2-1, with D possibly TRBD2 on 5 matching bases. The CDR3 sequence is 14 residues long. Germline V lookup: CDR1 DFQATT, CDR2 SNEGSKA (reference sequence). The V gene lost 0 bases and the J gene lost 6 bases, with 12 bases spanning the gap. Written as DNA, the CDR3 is TGCAGTGCTAGAGATAATAGCGTCGGCAATGAGCAGTTCTTC. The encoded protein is CSARDNSVGNEQFF.

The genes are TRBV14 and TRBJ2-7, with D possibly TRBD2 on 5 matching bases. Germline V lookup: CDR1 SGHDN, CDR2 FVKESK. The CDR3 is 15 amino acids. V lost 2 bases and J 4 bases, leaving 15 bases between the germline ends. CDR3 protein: CASSQSASTRYEQYF. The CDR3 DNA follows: TGTGCCAGCAGCCAATCGGCCAGTACTAGGTACGAGCAGTACTTC.

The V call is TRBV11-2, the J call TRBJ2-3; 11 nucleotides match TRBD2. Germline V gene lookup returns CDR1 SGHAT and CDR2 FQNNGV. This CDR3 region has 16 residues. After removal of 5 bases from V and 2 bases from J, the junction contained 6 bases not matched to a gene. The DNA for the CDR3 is TGTGCCAGCAGCCCCCAACTAGCGGGGGCCACAGATACGCAGTATTTT. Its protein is CASSPQLAGATDTQYF.

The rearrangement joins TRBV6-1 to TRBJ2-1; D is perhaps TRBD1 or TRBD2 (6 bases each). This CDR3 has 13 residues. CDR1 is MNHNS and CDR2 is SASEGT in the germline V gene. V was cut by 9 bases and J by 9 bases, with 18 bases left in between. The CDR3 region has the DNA TGTGCCAGTTACGTGGGGGCCGGGAGTGAGCAGTTCTTC. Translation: CASYVGAGSEQFF.

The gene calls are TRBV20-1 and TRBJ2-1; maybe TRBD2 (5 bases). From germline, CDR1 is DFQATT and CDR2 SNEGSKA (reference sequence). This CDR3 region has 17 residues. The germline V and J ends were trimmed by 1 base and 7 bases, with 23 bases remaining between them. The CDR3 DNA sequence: TGCAGTGCTAGAGCCGTAAACGAGGGTGTCGCATCGAATGAGCAGTTCTTC. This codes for CSARAVNEGVASNEQFF.

The CDR3 DNA follows: TGTGCCAGCAGCGTAGGGGTCGGCCTCTCTGGGGCCAACGTCCTGACTTTC. Its translation is CASSVGVGLSGANVLTF. V and J are TRBV9 and TRBJ2-6; D unresolved. Trimming stripped 0 bases from V and 0 bases from J, with 10 bases between. The CDR3 is 17 amino acids. The germline CDR1 and CDR2 sequences are SGDLS and YYNGEE.

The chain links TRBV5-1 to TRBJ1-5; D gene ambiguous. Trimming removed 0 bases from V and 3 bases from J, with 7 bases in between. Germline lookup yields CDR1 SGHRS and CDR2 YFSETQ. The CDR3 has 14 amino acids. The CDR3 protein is CASSLEGPNQPQHF. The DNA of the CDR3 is TGCGCCAGCAGCTTGGAAGGCCCCAATCAGCCCCAGCATTTT.

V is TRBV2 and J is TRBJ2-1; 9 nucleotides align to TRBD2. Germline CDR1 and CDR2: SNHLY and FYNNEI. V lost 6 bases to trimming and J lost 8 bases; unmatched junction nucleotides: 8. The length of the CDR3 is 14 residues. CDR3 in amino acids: CASRAGTSFDEQFF. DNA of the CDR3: TGTGCCAGCAGAGCCGGGACTAGCTTTGATGAGCAGTTCTTC.

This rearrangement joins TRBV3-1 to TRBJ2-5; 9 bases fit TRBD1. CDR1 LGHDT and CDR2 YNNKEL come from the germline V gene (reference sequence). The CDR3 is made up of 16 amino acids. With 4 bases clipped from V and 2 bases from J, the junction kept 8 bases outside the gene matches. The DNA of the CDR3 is TGTGCCAGCAGCCTGGGACAGGGTCCGACTCAAGAGACCCAGTACTTC. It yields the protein CASSLGQGPTQETQYF.

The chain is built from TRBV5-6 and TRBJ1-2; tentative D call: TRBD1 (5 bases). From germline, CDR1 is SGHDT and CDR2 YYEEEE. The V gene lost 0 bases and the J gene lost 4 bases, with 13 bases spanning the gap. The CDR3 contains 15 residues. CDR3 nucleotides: TGTGCCAGCAGCTTGGGGGCCAGGGAAGGCTATGGCTACACCTTC. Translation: CASSLGAREGYGYTF.

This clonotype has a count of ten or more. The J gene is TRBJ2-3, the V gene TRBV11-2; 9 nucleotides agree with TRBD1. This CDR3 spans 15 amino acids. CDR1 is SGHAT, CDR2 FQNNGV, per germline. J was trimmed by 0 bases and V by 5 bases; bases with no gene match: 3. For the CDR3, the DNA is TGTGCCAGCAGCGTAGGGACAGGGAGCACAGATACGCAGTATTTT. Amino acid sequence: CASSVGTGSTDTQYF.

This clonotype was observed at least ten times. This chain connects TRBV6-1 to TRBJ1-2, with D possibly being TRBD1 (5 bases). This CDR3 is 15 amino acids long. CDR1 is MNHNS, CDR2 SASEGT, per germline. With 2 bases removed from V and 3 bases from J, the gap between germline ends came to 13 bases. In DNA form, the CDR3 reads TGTGCCAGCAGTGAATCAGCCCAGGGTTACTATGGCTACACCTTC. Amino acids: CASSESAQGYYGYTF.

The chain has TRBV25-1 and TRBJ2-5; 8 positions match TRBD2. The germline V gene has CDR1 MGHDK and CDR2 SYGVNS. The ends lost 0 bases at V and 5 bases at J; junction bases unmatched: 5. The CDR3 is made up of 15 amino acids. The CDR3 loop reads CASSEYRGGPETQYF. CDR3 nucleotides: TGTGCCAGCAGTGAATACCGGGGGGGGCCGGAGACCCAGTACTTC.

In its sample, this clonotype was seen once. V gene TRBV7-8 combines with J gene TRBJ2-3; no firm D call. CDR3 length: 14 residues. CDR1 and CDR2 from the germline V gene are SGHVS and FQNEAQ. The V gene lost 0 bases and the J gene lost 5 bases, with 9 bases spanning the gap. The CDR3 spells CASSLARWGDTQYF. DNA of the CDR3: TGTGCCAGCAGCTTAGCGCGTTGGGGAGATACGCAGTATTTT.